The T cell receptor (beta chain) under discussion was sequenced for a study of CD8 T cells in Susac syndrome. The sample holds one count of this clonotype. The RNA, roughly 0.45 to 1 ug, was put through reverse transcription using random hexamers. With immunoSEQ multiplex PCR, TCR beta CDR3 was amplified across 54 Vbeta and 13 Jbeta. Via MiXCR, TCRdb re-called the immunoSEQ multiplex PCR reads, giving one row per CDR3 protein. Of a few hundred thousand distinct CDR3 sequences listed, about 89% are singletons. The CDR3 loop spans 14 amino acids. Trimming shortened V by 3 bases and J by 7 bases, and 16 bases separated the two germline ends. CD8+ and CD4+ T cells from blood underwent TCR beta sequencing, which was carried out in a high-throughput format. Negative isolation yielded CD8+ and CD4+ T cells; FACS enriched TEMRA cells.

The rearrangement joins TRBV12-3 or TRBV12-4 to TRBJ2-7; a possible D gene is TRBD2 (6 bases). Material for sequencing was CD8+ T cells from PBMCs. This TCR was sampled from a human donor with multiple sclerosis. The CDR3 region has the DNA TGTGCCAGCAGTTTTTCCGGGAGCCGGGGGGAGCAGTACTTC. This sequence encodes CASSFSGSRGEQYF.